The 13 T cell receptor beta chains in this list originate from one sample, sequenced in a study of identical twins. TCRdb re-analysed the 5' RACE reads in MiXCR, keeping a single row per CDR3 protein. The sample records 1.5 million to 2 million distinct CDR3 sequences, less than 35% being singletons. Specimen: cord blood. These receptors were taken from a newborn girl in good health.

The V gene is TRBV7-6, the J gene TRBJ2-7; a weak D match, TRBD1 (5 bases). There are 15 residues in the CDR3. The V end was cut by 4 bases, the J end by 1 base, with 14 bases between. From germline, CDR1 is SGHVS and CDR2 FNYEAQ. Written as DNA, the CDR3 is TGTGCCAGCAGCTGGGGCACACAGGTTTCCTACGAGCAGTACTTC. Protein: CASSWGTQVSYEQYF.

The J gene is TRBJ2-4, the V gene TRBV24-1, with D possibly TRBD2 on 5 matching bases. Germline V CDR1 and CDR2: KGHDR, SFDVKD. V was trimmed by 1 base and J by 9 bases, leaving 6 bases between them. The CDR3 contains 12 residues. The CDR3 region is CATSDFAGIQYF. DNA for the CDR3: TGTGCCACCAGTGATTTTGCGGGCATTCAGTACTTC.

This clonotype was found many times. The chain is built from TRBV6-5 and TRBJ2-7; no reliable D call. Trimming removed 4 bases from V and 5 bases from J, with 12 bases in between. From germline, CDR1 is MNHEY and CDR2 SVGAGI. The CDR3 is made up of 13 amino acids. CDR3 sequence (DNA): TGTGCCAGCAGTTTTCGTCGACGGAACGAGCAGTACTTC. This encodes CASSFRRRNEQYF.

This clonotype was seen at least ten times. This sequence joins TRBV4-2 and TRBJ2-3; D gene uncertain. There are 13 residues in the CDR3. Looked up from germline, CDR1 is LGHNA and CDR2 is YNFKEQ. The V end was cut by 1 base, the J end by 4 bases, with 6 bases between. The CDR3 is CASSQAMSDTQYF. CDR3 sequence (DNA): TGTGCCAGCAGCCAAGCAATGTCAGATACGCAGTATTTT.

In its sample, this clonotype was seen many times. The chain combines TRBV7-2 with TRBJ2-1; 8 positions agree with TRBD2. The germline V gene encodes CDR1 SGHTA and CDR2 FQGNSA. The ends lost 5 bases at V and 4 bases at J; junction bases unmatched: 7. The CDR3 is 15 amino acids. CDR3 DNA: TGTGCCAGCAGCCTACTTAGCGGGACTTACAATGAGCAGTTCTTC. It encodes CASSLLSGTYNEQFF.

The J gene is TRBJ2-3, the V gene TRBV5-1, with 7 bases that match TRBD2. Germline CDR1 and CDR2: SGHRS and YFSETQ. The CDR3 is made up of 16 amino acids. V lost 3 bases, J lost 4 bases, and 11 bases stayed unmatched. CDR3: CASSSRRDYRADTQYF. CDR3 in DNA: TGCGCCAGCAGCTCGCGCCGGGACTATCGGGCAGATACGCAGTATTTT.

A remark on this clonotype: Being one base from a much bigger clone, this may be a read error. The gene calls are TRBV2 and TRBJ2-4; TRBD2 matches at 12 bases. CDR1 SNHLY and CDR2 FYNNEI come from the germline V gene. This CDR3 has 15 amino acids. The CDR3 bases are TGTGTCAGCATGGGACTAGCGGGAGCCAAAAACATTCAGTACTTC. Translated: CVSMGLAGAKNIQYF.

The rearrangement joins TRBV12-3 or TRBV12-4 to TRBJ1-5; D is unclear. The V gene lost 6 bases and the J gene lost 0 bases, with 12 bases spanning the gap. The CDR3 sequence is 15 residues long. The CDR3 DNA reads TGTGCCAGCAGCTATAAGACGGATAGCAATCAGCCCCAGCATTTT. It translates to CASSYKTDSNQPQHF.

This sequence joins TRBV24-1 and TRBJ2-7; D is unresolved. V dropped 8 bases and J dropped 2 bases, with 9 bases sitting between them. The germline V gene encodes CDR1 KGHDR and CDR2 SFDVKD. This CDR3 comprises 12 residues. In DNA form, the CDR3 reads TGTGCCACCATTACAGAAACCTACGAGCAGTACTTC. Translated, it gives CATITETYEQYF.

Details on this clonotype: Since the CDR3 does not end with the conserved phenylalanine or tryptophan, this likely comes from a read error. CDR3 region: CASSPADYGYTV. CDR3 nucleotides: TGTGCCAGCAGCCCCGCGGACTATGGCTACACCGTC. This chain links TRBV28 with TRBJ1-2; no reliable D call. Trimming removed 6 bases from V and 3 bases from J, with 8 bases in between. The germline gives CDR1 MDHEN, CDR2 SYDVKM. The CDR3 loop spans 12 amino acids.

This clonotype was recorded a few times. The V call is TRBV20-1, the J call TRBJ1-1; D is unclear. The CDR3 length is 14 residues. Deletions cut 3 bases from V and 4 bases from J, with 15 bases between. The germline gives CDR1 DFQATT, CDR2 SNEGSKA (reference sequence). The CDR3 DNA reads as TGCAGTGCTAGCGGGAGGGTCCTAGGCACTGAAGCTTTCTTT. Its translation: CSASGRVLGTEAFF.

The rearrangement joins TRBV20-1 to TRBJ2-1; 10 positions agree with TRBD2. V was pared by 2 bases and J by 8 bases, with 3 bases of the junction left unmatched. This CDR3 has 13 amino acids. Germline V gene data show CDR1 as DFQATT and CDR2 as SNEGSKA (reference sequence). CDR3 nucleotide sequence: TGCAGTGCTAGACTAGCGGGAGTGGATGAGCAGTTCTTC. Its protein is CSARLAGVDEQFF.

This sequence joins TRBV28 and TRBJ2-1, with 10 bases aligning to TRBD2. The V segment lost 2 bases and the J segment 4 bases; nucleotides outside the gene matches: 8. This CDR3 has 17 residues. Germline lookup yields CDR1 MDHEN and CDR2 SYDVKM. CDR3 sequence (DNA): TGTGCCAGCAGTTTAACGTCTAGCGGGAGTTTATACAATGAGCAGTTCTTC. This codes for CASSLTSSGSLYNEQFF. The variable domain in full, with the rest retrieved from reference TRBV28 and TRBJ2-1, is DVKVTQSSRYLVKRTGEKVFLECVQDMDHENMFWYRQDPGLGLRLIYFSYDVKMKEKGDIPEGYSVSREKKERFSLILESASTNQTSMYLCASSLTSSGSLYNEQFFGPGTRLTVL.